This T cell receptor (beta chain) is from a study of cytotoxic CD8 clonotypes in ibrutinib-treated CLL. Findings of the study overall: The times at which samples were taken varied between sustained-remission and progressing patients.

Regarding this clone: Its target is unknown.

Only in-frame clones appear in the TCRdb table, and some are missing; sequencing was by immunoSEQ multiplex PCR. The sample carries approximately 200,000 clones, around three quarters recorded once. Trimming removed 0 bases at V and 3 bases at J, with 10 bases between. From germline, CDR1 is SGDLS and CDR2 YYNGEE. The CDR3 covers 15 residues. The receptor comes from a human donor with chronic lymphocytic leukemia. Sequenced material: PBMCs, taken after 24 months of ibrutinib treatment. The chain joins TRBV9 to TRBJ2-1; D is undetermined. The CDR3, as DNA: TGTGCCAGCAGCGTAGCCCCAGCGCACTACAATGAGCAGTTCTTC. Its protein product is CASSVAPAHYNEQFF.